One and the same sample provided the 20 T cell receptor beta chains below, sequenced in a study of T cells in Graves' hyperthyroidism and ophthalmopathy (dated by TCRdb to the late 2010s). The library came from multiplex PCR. Sequencing used an Illumina HiSeq 2000. Amplification of TCR beta CDR3 regions was carried out from RNA transcripts. For the first round of RT-PCR on the TCR CDR3, the HTBI primer set was used together with the Qiagen OneStep RT-PCR kit. TCRdb applied fastp at Q25 and MiXCR to the public reads, then kept only in-frame beta chains. When rows share a CDR3 protein, they turn into one entry using the most common DNA and genes. Here the sample has 730,000 or so distinct CDR3 sequences; under 20% occur a single time. Around 17% of the sample goes to the ten largest clones. The sequenced sample consisted of blood. These receptors originate from a woman aged 45-60 years with Graves' hyperthyroidism that later progressed to Graves' ophthalmopathy.

This clonotype was seen many times. This chain links TRBV24-1 with TRBJ2-1, with TRBD2 identical over 14 bases. Germline V gene data show CDR1 as KGHDR and CDR2 as SFDVKD. This CDR3 is 18 amino acids long. V was pared by 4 bases and J by 4 bases, with 8 bases of the junction left unmatched. Written as DNA, the CDR3 is TGTGCCACCAGTGACCCGGGGACTAGCGGGGGTCAATACAATGAGCAGTTCTTC. It codes for CATSDPGTSGGQYNEQFF.

This chain connects TRBV3-1 to TRBJ2-1, with 8 bases matching TRBD2. There are 16 residues in the CDR3. Germline lookup yields CDR1 LGHDT and CDR2 YNNKEL (reference sequence). Germline trimming cut 1 base from V and 8 bases from J; bases unmatched to any gene: 10. CDR3 loop: CASSQAGGPLFDEQFF. The CDR3 nucleotides are TGTGCCAGCAGCCAAGCGGGGGGGCCCCTTTTCGATGAGCAGTTCTTC.

The rearrangement links TRBV7-8 to TRBJ1-5; tentative D call: TRBD1 (6 bases). The CDR3 is 15 amino acids. Trimming took off 2 bases at V and 4 bases at J, with 12 bases between the two ends. The germline CDR1 and CDR2 sequences are SGHVS and FQNEAQ. The CDR3 region has the DNA TGTGCCAGCAGCTTAAGGGCAGGGGTGAATCAGCCCCAGCATTTT. This encodes CASSLRAGVNQPQHF.

At least ten counts were recorded for this clonotype. The chain carries TRBV20-1 and TRBJ1-5; 7 bases align to TRBD1. This CDR3 region has 14 residues. The V and J ends lost 1 base and 5 bases, in that order; junction bases with no gene match: 5. Germline V gives CDR1 DFQATT, CDR2 SNEGSKA (reference sequence). CDR3 nucleotides: TGCAGTGCTAGAGTGAGGACAGGTTATCAGCCCCAGCATTTT. As protein: CSARVRTGYQPQHF.

The table lists this clonotype with many counts. This rearrangement joins TRBV20-1 to TRBJ2-7; no reliable D call. Germline V lookup: CDR1 DFQATT, CDR2 SNEGSKA (reference sequence). Trimming took 0 bases from V and 0 from J, leaving 9 bases between them. The CDR3 runs to 14 residues. CDR3 residues: CSARDRRGSYEQYF. CDR3 bases: TGCAGTGCTAGAGATCGCCGCGGCTCCTACGAGCAGTACTTC.

This clonotype showed up just a few times. The V and J genes are TRBV9 and TRBJ1-6, with D perhaps matching TRBD1 (5 bases). Germline V gene lookup returns CDR1 SGDLS and CDR2 YYNGEE. The V end was cut by 1 base, the J end by 8 bases, with 10 bases between. The CDR3 totals 14 residues. As DNA, the CDR3 is TGTGCCAGCAGCGTACAGGGTGCGGATTCACCCCTCCACTTT. This codes for CASSVQGADSPLHF.

Comment on this clonotype: Germline is not matched at one junction end, which may reflect a read error. The chain joins TRBV6-5 to TRBJ1-2, with D possibly being TRBD1 (5 bases). The CDR3 has 13 residues. Per the germline V gene, CDR1 is MNHEY and CDR2 is SVGAGI. CDR3 region: CASSLGQGYSYTF. The CDR3 DNA reads TGTGCCAGCAGTTTAGGCCAGGGCTATAGCTACACCTTC.

V usage is TRBV4-1 and J usage is TRBJ2-7; D not resolved. Looked up from germline, CDR1 is MGHRA and CDR2 is YSYEKL. The CDR3 runs to 17 residues. V shed 5 bases and J shed 4 bases, with 24 bases lying between them. For the CDR3, the DNA is TGCGCCAGCAGCTTAACTTTTGGTGTCCTTTCAAGATACGAGCAGTACTTC. Its translation is CASSLTFGVLSRYEQYF.

This clonotype has just a few counts. No DNA is shown, since the ends of the CDR3 on it are uncertain; the CDR3 is the one TCRdb lists. The chain joins TRBV2 to TRBJ2-2; the table's D call of TRBD1 was not tested on the DNA. Germline V lookup: CDR1 SNHLY, CDR2 FYNNEI. The CDR3 is made up of 15 amino acids, end residues included. CDR3 protein: CASGVGQGNTGEPFF.

The genes are TRBV20-1 and TRBJ2-7; D gene unclear. Trimming left V 7 bases short and J 2 bases short, with 9 bases between. This CDR3 region has 11 residues. In germline, CDR1 is DFQATT, CDR2 SNEGSKA (reference sequence). CDR3 loop: CSVSKTYEQYF. The CDR3, as DNA: TGCAGTGTCTCTAAGACCTACGAGCAGTACTTC.

V and J are TRBV7-6 and TRBJ2-6, with D perhaps being TRBD1 or TRBD2 (5 bases each). Germline-derived CDR1 and CDR2 are SGHVS and FNYEAQ. The V and J ends lost 0 bases and 0 bases respectively, with 12 bases between them. There are 18 residues in the CDR3. CDR3 amino acids: CASSLAQRGASGANVLTF. CDR3 coding DNA: TGTGCCAGCAGCTTAGCGCAGAGGGGAGCCTCTGGGGCCAACGTCCTGACTTTC.

In its sample, this clonotype was seen many times. V gene TRBV2 combines with J gene TRBJ2-1; 9 nucleotides match TRBD1. There are 15 residues in the CDR3. The germline V gene encodes CDR1 SNHLY and CDR2 FYNNEI. The V and J ends lost 3 bases and 4 bases, in that order; junction bases with no gene match: 4. For the CDR3, the DNA is TGTGCCAGCAGTGATGGGACAGGGCCTTACAATGAGCAGTTCTTC. It is translated as CASSDGTGPYNEQFF.

The chain joins TRBV5-6 to TRBJ1-2, with no clear D. The CDR3 sequence is 12 residues long. V was shortened by 2 bases and J by 7 bases, with 9 bases between the two germline ends. Germline CDR1 SGHDT, CDR2 YYEEEE. The CDR3 coding sequence is TGTGCCAGCAGCTTCGGTTTGCCTGGCTACACCTTC. It encodes CASSFGLPGYTF.

This clonotype was observed at least ten times. The chain joins TRBV11-2 to TRBJ2-7, with D tentatively TRBD1 or TRBD2 (5 bases each). The ends were cut back, 1 base at V and 0 bases at J, with 10 bases in the middle. The germline V gene encodes CDR1 SGHAT and CDR2 FQNNGV. This CDR3 is built from 15 residues. The CDR3 DNA reads TGTGCCAGCAGCTTAGGGGGGATAAGCTCCTACGAGCAGTACTTC. Translation: CASSLGGISSYEQYF.

In regard to this clonotype: One base away lies a much larger clone, so this may be a sequencing read error. The J gene is TRBJ1-5, the V gene TRBV25-1; 10 nucleotides line up with TRBD1. This CDR3 is 14 amino acids long. The V segment lost 6 bases and the J segment 5 bases; nucleotides outside the gene matches: 4. The germline V gene has CDR1 MGHDK and CDR2 SYGVNS. CDR3 in DNA: TGTGCCAGCAGGGAGACAGGGGGCGATCAGCCCCAGCATTTT. It codes for CASRETGGDQPQHF.

As concerns this clonotype: A much bigger clone sits one base away, suggesting this may be a read error. V and J are TRBV5-1 and TRBJ1-1, with a weak D call TRBD1 (6 bases). The CDR3 is 15 residues long. Germline CDR1 reads SGHRS; CDR2 reads YFSETQ. The CDR3 DNA follows: TGCGCCAGCAGCTTGGAGGGGGGACCGAGCACTGAAACTTTCTTT. Protein: CASSLEGGPSTETFF.

This clonotype was detected ten times or more. The J gene is TRBJ2-1, the V gene TRBV11-2; D possibly corresponds to TRBD1 (6 bases). The V and J ends lost 1 base and 6 bases respectively, with 19 bases between them. This CDR3 spans 17 amino acids. CDR1 and CDR2 (germline): SGHAT, FQNNGV. In DNA form, the CDR3 reads TGTGCCAGCAGCTTAGCCTCAGTCTACAGGGATGGCAATGAGCAGTTCTTC. Its translation: CASSLASVYRDGNEQFF.

This clonotype was picked up a small number of times. The V and J genes are TRBV9 and TRBJ2-6, with D perhaps being TRBD1 or TRBD2 (5 bases each). In germline, CDR1 is SGDLS, CDR2 YYNGEE. V was pared by 2 bases and J by 3 bases, with 9 bases between. This CDR3 comprises 15 residues. The CDR3 sequence is CASSVQGVGANVLTF. In DNA form, the CDR3 reads TGTGCCAGCAGCGTCCAGGGAGTTGGGGCCAACGTCCTGACTTTC.

The chain couples TRBV7-6 to TRBJ1-6; D is undetermined. The V gene's germline CDR1 is SGHVS and CDR2 FNYEAQ. This CDR3 has 16 amino acids. Between the trimmed V and J ends, which lost 5 bases and 0 bases, there was a span of 11 bases. The CDR3 region is CASSPGAHSYNSPLHF. DNA for the CDR3: TGTGCCAGCAGCCCCGGCGCCCACTCCTATAATTCACCCCTCCACTTT.

In this sample, this clonotype turned up many times. The J gene is TRBJ2-5, the V gene TRBV30; a possible D gene is TRBD2 (6 bases). CDR1 and CDR2 from the germline V gene are GTSNPN and SVGIG (reference sequence). V was clipped by 5 bases and J by 2 bases, with 12 bases between them. The CDR3 spans 13 residues. The CDR3 protein is CAWDHGSQETQYF. The DNA for the CDR3 is TGTGCCTGGGACCACGGGAGTCAAGAGACCCAGTACTTC.